The 22 T cell receptor beta chains given below trace back to one sample, sequenced in a study of T cells in Graves' hyperthyroidism and ophthalmopathy. Amplification yielded TCR beta CDR3 regions, with RNA transcripts as the source. A set of HTBI primers served as the primers for a first-round RT-PCR of the TCR CDR3. TCRdb re-analysed the multiplex PCR reads in MiXCR, keeping a single row per CDR3 protein. This sample has some 490,000 distinct CDR3 sequences, with 20% to 25% found just once. Sequencing input: blood. The receptors shown here come from a woman between 70 and 85 years old with Graves' ophthalmopathy.

This clonotype was observed a single time. This chain uses TRBV7-8 with TRBJ1-5; 8 nucleotides agree with TRBD1. Germline-derived CDR1 and CDR2 are SGHVS and FQNEAQ. V shed 5 bases and J 11 bases; nucleotides not matched to a gene: 8. This CDR3 comprises 13 residues. CDR3 in DNA: TGTGCCAGCAGCCTTGGACAGGGCACAGCCCAGCATTTT. Translation gives CASSLGQGTAQHF.

This clonotype was found many times. This chain links TRBV11-2 with TRBJ2-3; the match to TRBD1 covers 10 bases. CDR3 length equals 15 residues. Looked up from germline, CDR1 is SGHAT and CDR2 is FQNNGV. V was clipped by 6 bases and J by 4 bases; unmatched bases: 7. This CDR3 reads CASSPRTGGADTQYF. The CDR3 nucleotides are TGTGCCAGCAGTCCCAGGACAGGGGGGGCAGATACGCAGTATTTT.

As for this clonotype: This may stem from a read error, because a much larger clone lies one nucleotide away. The J gene is TRBJ2-7, the V gene TRBV7-2; weak D call: TRBD1 (6 bases). The CDR3 is 14 residues long. The V end lost 5 bases, the J end lost 5 bases, and 16 bases lay between the germline ends. Per germline, CDR1 SGHTA and CDR2 FQGNSA. This CDR3 reads CASSRIDRRNEQYF. In nucleotides, the CDR3 is TGTGCCAGCAGCCGAATCGACAGGAGAAACGAGCAGTACTTC.

The chain joins TRBV11-2 to TRBJ1-2, with D perhaps TRBD1 (5 bases). The CDR3 totals 14 residues. Trimming left V 2 bases short and J 6 bases short, with 13 bases between. Germline-derived CDR1 and CDR2 are SGHAT and FQNNGV. CDR3 region: CASSLRGGIDGYTF. The CDR3 bases are TGTGCCAGCAGCTTACGTGGGGGTATAGATGGCTACACCTTC.

This clonotype was counted ten times or more. V gene TRBV6-2 or TRBV6-3 combines with J gene TRBJ2-1, with D perhaps matching TRBD1 or TRBD2 (6 bases each). The ends were cut back, 8 bases at V and 9 bases at J, with 17 bases in the middle. The CDR3 length is 13 residues. Germline V gene lookup returns CDR1 MNHEY and CDR2 SVGEGT. The CDR3 nucleotides read TGTGCCAGCCTACGAGGGGGAGGCACTGAGCAGTTCTTC. Amino acids: CASLRGGGTEQFF.

This CDR3 is CSARDTTRGGRSPLHF. The CDR3 bases are TGCAGTGCTAGAGATACGACTCGGGGGGGACGTTCACCCCTCCACTTT. The chain is built from TRBV20-1 and TRBJ1-6; perhaps TRBD1 as D (5 bases). V shed 0 bases and J shed 9 bases, with 18 bases lying between them. CDR1 and CDR2 from the germline V gene are DFQATT and SNEGSKA (reference sequence). This CDR3 is built from 16 residues.

The chain has TRBV7-8 and TRBJ1-3; possibly TRBD1 for D (5 bases). CDR3 size: 15 residues. The germline V gene has CDR1 SGHVS and CDR2 FQNEAQ. Deletions cut 5 bases from V and 0 bases from J, with 11 bases between. In nucleotides, the CDR3 is TGTGCCAGCAGCCCGGGACGGAGCTCTGGAAACACCATATATTTT. This codes for CASSPGRSSGNTIYF. Full variable domain (outside the CDR3, taken from reference TRBV7-8 and TRBJ1-3): GAGVSQSPRYKVAKRGQDVALRCDPISGHVSLFWYQQALGQGPEFLTYFQNEAQLDKSGLPSDRFFAERPEGSVSTLKIQRTQQEDSAVYLCASSPGRSSGNTIYFGEGSWLTVV.

Many counts were recorded for this clonotype. This rearrangement joins TRBV5-8 to TRBJ2-5; D may be TRBD1 or TRBD2 (5 bases each). V gave up 4 bases and J gave up 5 bases, with 18 bases separating them. The CDR3 is made up of 15 amino acids. Germline V CDR1 and CDR2: SGHTS, YDEGEE. CDR3 protein: CASSQSSGASETQYF. Here the CDR3 DNA reads TGTGCCAGCAGCCAATCATCCGGGGCGTCGGAGACCCAGTACTTC.

The V and J genes are TRBV20-1 and TRBJ1-4; tentative D call: TRBD1 (5 bases). There are 13 residues in the CDR3. Trimming removed 5 bases from V and 2 bases from J, with 9 bases in between. Germline assignment: CDR1 DFQATT and CDR2 SNEGSKA (reference sequence). The CDR3 nucleotides are TGCAGTGCTTTGACAGCTACTAATGAAAAACTGTTTTTT. It is translated as CSALTATNEKLFF.

The sample holds a few counts of this clonotype. The chain joins TRBV9 to TRBJ2-1, with D perhaps TRBD2 (5 bases). CDR1 SGDLS and CDR2 YYNGEE come from the germline V gene. This CDR3 region has 12 residues. V was clipped by 2 bases and J by 9 bases, with 9 bases between them. CDR3 region: CASSVIEGEQFF. CDR3 DNA sequence: TGTGCCAGCAGCGTGATCGAGGGTGAGCAGTTCTTC.

This clonotype has more than one count but fewer than ten. The chain combines TRBV6-5 with TRBJ1-1, with a possible D match to TRBD1 (6 bases). Germline CDR1 reads MNHEY; CDR2 reads SVGAGI. V was trimmed by 2 bases and J by 1 base, leaving 8 bases between them. The CDR3 has 14 residues. In nucleotides, the CDR3 is TGTGCCAGCAGTTACGGGGACACGAACACTGAAGCTTTCTTT. It translates to CASSYGDTNTEAFF.

Ten or more counts support this clonotype. The gene calls are TRBV6-1 and TRBJ2-7; D might be TRBD2 (5 bases). The length of the CDR3 is 13 residues. Trimming took off 6 bases at V and 4 bases at J, with 13 bases between the two ends. Germline V gene data show CDR1 as MNHNS and CDR2 as SASEGT. The CDR3: CASREALAYEQYF. In nucleotides, the CDR3 is TGTGCCAGCAGGGAGGCCCTTGCGTACGAGCAGTACTTC.

This rearrangement joins TRBV20-1 to TRBJ1-5, with TRBD1 matching over 8 bases. The junction had 4 bases not matched to a gene; V was cut back by 2 bases and J by 4 bases. The germline V gene encodes CDR1 DFQATT and CDR2 SNEGSKA (reference sequence). This CDR3 is 14 amino acids long. CDR3 nucleotides: TGCAGTGCTAGACCCCGGACAGGGAATCAGCCCCAGCATTTT. It codes for CSARPRTGNQPQHF.

Many counts were recorded for this clonotype. The chain employs TRBV28 and TRBJ2-5; possibly TRBD2 for D (5 bases). The V gene lost 7 bases and the J gene lost 4 bases, with 13 bases spanning the gap. CDR3 size: 13 residues. The germline V gene has CDR1 MDHEN and CDR2 SYDVKM. The CDR3 here is CASKEGSRETQYF. For the CDR3, the DNA is TGTGCCAGCAAGGAAGGGAGTAGAGAGACCCAGTACTTC.

This clonotype occurred many times. This rearrangement joins TRBV12-3 or TRBV12-4 to TRBJ1-2; a possible D gene is TRBD1 (5 bases). Trimming took 5 bases from V and 1 from J, leaving 11 bases between them. The CDR3 runs to 14 residues. The CDR3 DNA reads as TGTGCCAGCAGTCCAAGACAGATTAACTATGGCTACACCTTC. Protein: CASSPRQINYGYTF.

This clonotype was seen only a few times. A read error may account for a junction end that differs from germline. V usage is TRBV7-2 and J usage is TRBJ2-2; maybe TRBD2 (5 bases). This CDR3 has 12 amino acids. CDR1 is SGHTA and CDR2 is FQGNSA in the germline V gene. The CDR3 DNA reads TGTGCCAGCAGCCGATACACCGGGAAGCTGTTTTTT. Translation gives CASSRYTGKLFF.

In this sample, this clonotype turned up many times. The gene calls are TRBV7-2 and TRBJ1-1; D is undetermined. This CDR3 is 13 amino acids long. Germline values: CDR1 SGHTA, CDR2 FQGNSA. The V gene lost 5 bases and the J gene lost 1 base, with 8 bases spanning the gap. The CDR3 sequence is CASSKTPNTEAFF. The CDR3 DNA follows: TGTGCCAGCAGCAAGACACCGAACACTGAAGCTTTCTTT.

The table lists this clonotype with a few counts. CDR3 protein: CASSSYSGRAADTQYF. DNA of the CDR3: TGTGCCAGCAGCTCGTATAGCGGGAGGGCAGCAGATACGCAGTATTTT. V is TRBV7-2 and J is TRBJ2-3; 11 positions agree with TRBD2. This CDR3 is 16 amino acids long. V gave up 4 bases and J gave up 4 bases; unmatched junction bases: 7. In germline, CDR1 is SGHTA, CDR2 FQGNSA.

This clonotype has a count of ten or more. The chain employs TRBV15 and TRBJ1-2; 8 nucleotides align to TRBD1. Germline V gene data show CDR1 as LNHNV and CDR2 as YYDKDF (reference sequence). The junction had 9 bases not matched to a gene; V was cut back by 6 bases and J by 3 bases. The CDR3 runs to 15 residues. CDR3 protein: CATRVGQGLHYGYTF. The CDR3 nucleotides are TGTGCCACCAGAGTTGGACAGGGCCTTCACTATGGCTACACCTTC.

The chain is built from TRBV20-1 and TRBJ2-4; no clear D gene. V shed 4 bases and J shed 5 bases, with 18 bases lying between them. The CDR3 loop spans 15 amino acids. CDR1 is DFQATT, CDR2 SNEGSKA, per germline (reference sequence). The chain's CDR3 is CSANPPTPTENIQYF. CDR3 in DNA: TGCAGTGCTAACCCTCCCACCCCTACCGAAAACATTCAGTACTTC.

The chain is built from TRBV28 and TRBJ2-4, with TRBD1 matching over 9 bases. CDR3 length: 13 amino acids. CDR1 is MDHEN, CDR2 SYDVKM, per germline. Trimming took 11 bases from V and 5 from J; bases not matched to a gene: 7. CDR3 in amino acids: CAGMRTGENIQYF. CDR3 in DNA: TGTGCCGGAATGAGGACAGGGGAAAACATTCAGTACTTC.

This clonotype was counted at least ten times. The CDR3 sequence is CASSNGLAGVREQFF. The CDR3 nucleotides are TGTGCCAGTAGCAACGGACTAGCGGGAGTCAGAGAGCAGTTCTTC. The chain couples TRBV19 to TRBJ2-1; 13 positions match TRBD2. The CDR3 totals 15 residues. V lost 6 bases, J lost 10 bases, and 9 bases stayed unmatched. Germline CDR1 is LNHDA and CDR2 is SQIVND (reference sequence).